This TCR beta chain was recovered during a study of tumor and adjacent non-tumor tissue in lung cancer. Whole-study results and caveats: Higher tumor TCR diversity was associated with shorter survival. In normal lung, the top 100 clones were significantly more dominant than in tumor.

The V gene's germline CDR1 is MNHNS and CDR2 SASEGT. This CDR3 comprises 14 residues. Turning to this clonotype: Antigen: not known. The CDR3 end shows no conserved phenylalanine or tryptophan, and so a read error is likely.

The template was RNA from unsorted bulk tissue. Chemotherapy-naive patients with new lung cancer underwent thoracic surgery in China, August–November 2014. Three rounds of nested PCR, following a modified ARM-PCR protocol, produced the TCRbeta library. Each CDR3 protein is one row after TCRdb ran MiXCR on the multiplex PCR reads. The sample records 200,000 to 250,000 distinct CDR3 sequences, 70% to 75% being singletons. The chain is built from TRBV6-1 and TRBJ1-5, with TRBD1 as a possible D gene (5 bases). This TCR derives from a man in his 60s with non-small cell lung cancer. The sample taken for sequencing was lung tumor tissue. The CDR3 DNA sequence: TGTGCCAGCAGTGATAGGGGAGCGGGCCAGCCTCAGCATTAT. Translation: CASSDRGAGQPQHY.